This T cell receptor (beta chain) was retrieved from a study of regulatory T cells in long-lasting Graves disease. Overall study context: Positive TSH receptor antibodies alongside over 5 years of antithyroid drugs were what marked Graves' disease as persistent.

Broader study findings: Blood alone, not thyroid tissue, was studied.

Through Arm-PCR of CDR3 regions and iRepertoire HTBI primers, TCR beta libraries were built. From the multiplex PCR reads, TCRdb called clonotypes with MiXCR, one entry per CDR3 protein. Found here are around 340,000 distinct CDR3 sequences, about 20% of them singletons; the top ten hold roughly 29%. This clonotype was recorded at least ten times. Antigen unknown. The time point was: persistent/refractory GD, antithyroid drugs over 5 years with positive TRAb. There was RNA extracted from PBMCs, and the TCR library was made from it. The TCR sequence derives from a female donor with Graves disease. This material consisted of peripheral blood mononuclear cells (PBMCs), taken when the disease was refractory, from a patient treated with antithyroid drugs.

The CDR3 bases are TGTGCCAGCAGTTTTTCGGCTCCTATTACATTCTATGGCTACACCTTC. This encodes CASSFSAPITFYGYTF. The rearrangement links TRBV28 to TRBJ1-2; no clear D. The CDR3 has 16 residues. Germline V gene data show CDR1 as MDHEN and CDR2 as SYDVKM. V dropped 3 bases and J dropped 4 bases, with 18 bases sitting between them.